A selection of T cell receptor beta chains follows, all from one sample in a study of Ad26.COV2.S vaccination and SARS-CoV-2 variants. Assay: immunoSEQ multiplex PCR; the TCRdb copy retains only in-frame clones and omits some. This table has about 410,000 clones, about nine tenths appearing once. The material was peripheral blood, obtained in a trial of Ad26.COV2.S vaccine versus placebo. These receptors were obtained from a person between 18 and 65 years old who received the Ad26.COV2.S COVID-19 vaccine or a placebo. Both conserved end residues are part of each CDR3. A D gene is named only where the DNA matches it firmly. For some rows the clone size is stated as once, few or many, or as a class when expanded; others skip it.

j_gene: TRBJ2-5; abundance: .; v_gene: TRBV6-6; d_gene: .; CDR3nt: TGTGCCAGCAGGGGTAAGGGATTGGCGAAGACCCAGTACTTC; CDR3aa: CASRGKGLAKTQYF
j_gene: TRBJ1-3; abundance: .; v_gene: TRBV30; d_gene: .; CDR3nt: TGTGCCTGGAGTGTACGAAGGACTGGAAACACCATATATTTT; CDR3aa: CAWSVRRTGNTIYF
j_gene: TRBJ1-5; abundance: many; v_gene: TRBV6-6; d_gene: .; CDR3nt: TGTGCCAGCAGTTTAGAACAGCTAAATCAGCCCCAGCATTTT; CDR3aa: CASSLEQLNQPQHF
j_gene: TRBJ2-5; abundance: .; v_gene: TRBV4-1; d_gene: TRBD2; CDR3nt: TGCGCCAGCAGCCAATCGGGGAGCGGGAGAGAGACCCAGTACTTC; CDR3aa: CASSQSGSGRETQYF
j_gene: TRBJ2-2; abundance: .; v_gene: TRBV5-4; d_gene: .; CDR3nt: TGTGCCAGCGCATACGTCGGACAGCCCGGGGAGCTGTTTTTT; CDR3aa: CASAYVGQPGELFF
j_gene: TRBJ1-4; abundance: .; v_gene: TRBV25-1; d_gene: TRBD1; CDR3nt: TGTGCCAGTAGAAAGGCAGGGGGAGCAGGAAAACTGTTTTTT; CDR3aa: CASRKAGGAGKLFF
j_gene: TRBJ1-2; abundance: .; v_gene: TRBV6-5; d_gene: .; CDR3nt: TGTGCCAGCAGTTCCTTGACAGCTTCATATGGCTACACCTTC; CDR3aa: CASSSLTASYGYTF
j_gene: TRBJ2-7; abundance: .; v_gene: TRBV7-5; d_gene: .; CDR3nt: TGTGTCAGAAGCCCGTATCCGGGACTACCCCCCTACTTGAGCTCCTACGAGCAGTACTTC; CDR3aa: CVRSPYPGLPPYLSSYEQYF
j_gene: TRBJ1-1; abundance: .; v_gene: TRBV6-1; d_gene: TRBD1; CDR3nt: TGTGCCAGCAGTGAAGCCCAGACAGGGGCCACTGAAGCTTTCTTT; CDR3aa: CASSEAQTGATEAFF
j_gene: TRBJ1-2; abundance: .; v_gene: TRBV29-1; d_gene: TRBD1; CDR3nt: TGCAGCGTCGGCATACAGGGGGCGACGGGATATGGCTACACCTTC; CDR3aa: CSVGIQGATGYGYTF
j_gene: TRBJ2-1; abundance: .; v_gene: TRBV11-3; d_gene: .; CDR3nt: TGTGCCAGCAGCTTAGATTGGGGAGAGCAGTTCTTC; CDR3aa: CASSLDWGEQFF
j_gene: TRBJ2-4; abundance: .; v_gene: TRBV19; d_gene: .; CDR3nt: TGTGCCAGTAAGGACGGTATGGGATCGGACATTCAGTACTTC; CDR3aa: CASKDGMGSDIQYF
j_gene: TRBJ1-4; abundance: .; v_gene: TRBV5-8; d_gene: .; CDR3nt: TGTGCCAGCAGCAGGACTCAAAATGAAAAACTGTTTTTT; CDR3aa: CASSRTQNEKLFF
j_gene: TRBJ2-1; abundance: .; v_gene: TRBV5-4; d_gene: .; CDR3nt: TGTGCCAGCAGCCCCAGGACAGATACGGTTGAGCAGTTCTTC; CDR3aa: CASSPRTDTVEQFF
j_gene: TRBJ1-5; abundance: .; v_gene: TRBV30; d_gene: .; CDR3nt: TGTGCCTGGTCGGGGGGGGGTCAGCCCCAGCATTTT; CDR3aa: CAWSGGGQPQHF
j_gene: TRBJ1-4; abundance: once; v_gene: TRBV10-3; d_gene: TRBD1; CDR3nt: TGTGCCATCAGTGCGGGACAGGGTGCTAATGAAAAACTGTTTTTT; CDR3aa: CAISAGQGANEKLFF
j_gene: TRBJ1-2; abundance: .; v_gene: TRBV4-1; d_gene: TRBD1; CDR3nt: TGCGCCAGCAGCCAGCGGGACAGTCCTAACTATGGCTACACCTTC; CDR3aa: CASSQRDSPNYGYTF
j_gene: TRBJ1-2; abundance: .; v_gene: TRBV5-8; d_gene: .; CDR3nt: TGTGCCAGCAGCTTTTACAGGACTCTCACCTCCGGCTATGGCTACACCTTC; CDR3aa: CASSFYRTLTSGYGYTF
j_gene: TRBJ2-3; abundance: .; v_gene: TRBV28; d_gene: .; CDR3nt: TGTGCCAGCAGTCCGACAGGAGTCGGCACAGATACGCAGTATTTT; CDR3aa: CASSPTGVGTDTQYF
j_gene: TRBJ1-2; abundance: .; v_gene: TRBV4-3; d_gene: .; CDR3nt: TGCGCCAGCAGAGATCGAGGGGGGCAGGATGGCTACACCTTC; CDR3aa: CASRDRGGQDGYTF
j_gene: TRBJ1-5; abundance: few; v_gene: TRBV24-1; d_gene: .; CDR3nt: TGTGCCACCAGTGATCGCGCGGTTCAGCCCCAGCATTTT; CDR3aa: CATSDRAVQPQHF
j_gene: TRBJ2-1; abundance: .; v_gene: TRBV9; d_gene: TRBD2; CDR3nt: TGTGCCAGCAGCGGAGCGGGAGGCTCCTACAATGAGCAGTTCTTC; CDR3aa: CASSGAGGSYNEQFF
j_gene: TRBJ2-7; abundance: .; v_gene: TRBV7-2; d_gene: TRBD2; CDR3nt: TGTGCCAGCAGCGCCGCCGGGACTAGAGTCGAGCAGTACTTC; CDR3aa: CASSAAGTRVEQYF
j_gene: TRBJ1-1; abundance: .; v_gene: TRBV19; d_gene: .; CDR3nt: TGTGCCAGTAGTCCACGGGGTTTGAAACAGGGATACACTGAAGCTTTCTTT; CDR3aa: CASSPRGLKQGYTEAFF
j_gene: TRBJ1-1; abundance: .; v_gene: TRBV5-4; d_gene: TRBD1; CDR3nt: TGTGCCAGCAGCTTGGCGGAACAGGGGAGGACTGAAGCTTTCTTT; CDR3aa: CASSLAEQGRTEAFF
j_gene: TRBJ2-3; abundance: once; v_gene: TRBV7-2; d_gene: TRBD1; CDR3nt: TGTGCCAGCAGCTTCGACAGGGGCACAGATACGCAGTATTTT; CDR3aa: CASSFDRGTDTQYF
j_gene: TRBJ2-3; abundance: .; v_gene: TRBV15; d_gene: .; CDR3nt: TGTGCCACCAGCGGGGCCGATTTAGCGTTAGATACGCAGTATTTT; CDR3aa: CATSGADLALDTQYF
j_gene: TRBJ1-1; abundance: .; v_gene: TRBV19; d_gene: TRBD1; CDR3nt: TGTGCCAGTAGTCCATGGGACAGGGAGGACACTGAAGCTTTCTTT; CDR3aa: CASSPWDREDTEAFF
j_gene: TRBJ2-2; abundance: .; v_gene: TRBV11-3; d_gene: .; CDR3nt: TGTGCCAGCAGCTTAGGACGCGGAGGACAGACGAACACCGGGGAGCTGTTTTTT; CDR3aa: CASSLGRGGQTNTGELFF
j_gene: TRBJ1-1; abundance: .; v_gene: TRBV5-6; d_gene: .; CDR3nt: TGTGCCAGCAGCTTTGTCTCCAGTGGCCCCCGACGGGCTTTCTTT; CDR3aa: CASSFVSSGPRRAFF
j_gene: TRBJ2-4; abundance: .; v_gene: TRBV5-4; d_gene: TRBD1; CDR3nt: TGTGCCAGCAGCTCCACCACAGGGGGTGGAAACATTCAGTACTTC; CDR3aa: CASSSTTGGGNIQYF
j_gene: TRBJ2-3; abundance: .; v_gene: TRBV28; d_gene: TRBD2; CDR3nt: TGTGCCAGCAGTTGGGACTACCCAACCACAGATACGCAGTATTTT; CDR3aa: CASSWDYPTTDTQYF
j_gene: TRBJ2-2; abundance: .; v_gene: TRBV5-5; d_gene: TRBD1; CDR3nt: TGTGCCAGCAGCAAAGGACAGGGGGAGGGGATGTTTTTT; CDR3aa: CASSKGQGEGMFF
j_gene: TRBJ1-2; abundance: .; v_gene: TRBV30; d_gene: TRBD1; CDR3nt: TGTGCCTGCAGGACAGGGAGGAACTATGGCTACACCTTC; CDR3aa: CACRTGRNYGYTF
j_gene: TRBJ2-7; abundance: few; v_gene: TRBV5-1; d_gene: TRBD2; CDR3nt: TGCGCCAGCAGCCCCGAGACTAGCGGGAGGGCCGAGCAGTACTTC; CDR3aa: CASSPETSGRAEQYF
j_gene: TRBJ2-3; abundance: .; v_gene: TRBV4-3; d_gene: TRBD2; CDR3nt: TGCGCCAGCAGCCAAGGGTCTAGCGGGAGTCACGATACGCAGTATTTT; CDR3aa: CASSQGSSGSHDTQYF
j_gene: TRBJ2-3; abundance: .; v_gene: TRBV25-1; d_gene: TRBD1; CDR3nt: TGTGCCAGCCTGGAGGACAGGTTAGATGAGGCAGCAGATACGCAGTATTTT; CDR3aa: CASLEDRLDEAADTQYF
j_gene: TRBJ1-1; abundance: .; v_gene: TRBV7-3; d_gene: .; CDR3nt: TGTGCCAGCAGCTTAACTCATGGAGAACTGAACACTGAAGCTTTCTTT; CDR3aa: CASSLTHGELNTEAFF
j_gene: TRBJ2-3; abundance: .; v_gene: TRBV30; d_gene: TRBD2; CDR3nt: TGTGCCTGCCGACTAGCGGGAGGCCCGCTGGGGCAGTATTTT; CDR3aa: CACRLAGGPLGQYF
j_gene: TRBJ1-1; abundance: .; v_gene: TRBV3-1/TRBV3-2; d_gene: .; CDR3nt: TGTGCCAGCAGCCGCACGACTGGAGGGACTGAAGCTTTCTTT; CDR3aa: CASSRTTGGTEAFF
j_gene: TRBJ2-7; abundance: .; v_gene: TRBV6-1; d_gene: .; CDR3nt: TGTGCCAGCAGTGAAGCGGGTGAGCCCAACTACGAGCAGTACTTC; CDR3aa: CASSEAGEPNYEQYF
j_gene: TRBJ1-6; abundance: .; v_gene: TRBV11-2; d_gene: TRBD1; CDR3nt: TGTGCCAGCAGCTTAGTGGGACAGGGAAGTACTAATTCACCCCTCCACTTT; CDR3aa: CASSLVGQGSTNSPLHF
j_gene: TRBJ2-5; abundance: .; v_gene: TRBV28; d_gene: .; CDR3nt: TGTGCCAGCAGTATGGGGGGGGCTGAGACCCAGTACTTC; CDR3aa: CASSMGGAETQYF
j_gene: TRBJ2-7; abundance: .; v_gene: TRBV6-2/TRBV6-3; d_gene: TRBD2; CDR3nt: TGTGCCAGCAGTTACGGAGTAGCGGGGCTACAATACGAGCAGTACTTC; CDR3aa: CASSYGVAGLQYEQYF
j_gene: TRBJ2-3; abundance: .; v_gene: TRBV27; d_gene: TRBD2; CDR3nt: TGTGCCAGCAGTTATGGACTAGAAACAGATACGCAGTATTTT; CDR3aa: CASSYGLETDTQYF
j_gene: TRBJ1-4; abundance: .; v_gene: TRBV5-6; d_gene: .; CDR3nt: TGTGCCAGCAGCTTGGGCCTAGGGGATGAAAAACTGTTTTTT; CDR3aa: CASSLGLGDEKLFF
j_gene: TRBJ2-2; abundance: .; v_gene: TRBV6-5; d_gene: .; CDR3nt: TGTGCCAGCAGGGGGGGGCCTAGCACCGGGGAGCTGTTTTTT; CDR3aa: CASRGGPSTGELFF
j_gene: TRBJ2-5; abundance: .; v_gene: TRBV5-5; d_gene: .; CDR3nt: TGTGCCAGCAGCTTGGTAAATCCTCAAGAGACCCAGTACTTC; CDR3aa: CASSLVNPQETQYF